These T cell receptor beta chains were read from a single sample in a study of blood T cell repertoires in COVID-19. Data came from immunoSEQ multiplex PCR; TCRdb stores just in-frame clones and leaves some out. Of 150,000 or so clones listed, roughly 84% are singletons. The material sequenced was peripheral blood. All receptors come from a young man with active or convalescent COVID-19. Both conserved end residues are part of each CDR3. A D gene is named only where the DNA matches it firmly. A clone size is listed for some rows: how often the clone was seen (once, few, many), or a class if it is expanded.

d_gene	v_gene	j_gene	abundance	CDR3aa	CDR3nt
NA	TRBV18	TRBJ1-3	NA	CASSPSSGNTIYF	TGTGCCAGCTCACCCTCGTCTGGAAACACCATATATTTT
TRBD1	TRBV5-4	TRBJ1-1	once	CASSRDSYTEAFF	TGTGCCAGCAGCCGGGACAGTTACACTGAAGCTTTCTTT
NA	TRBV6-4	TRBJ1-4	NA	CASSETRGNEKLFF	TGTGCCAGCAGTGAGACACGTGGGAATGAAAAACTGTTTTTT
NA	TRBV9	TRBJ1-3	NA	CASSVVGAPTTSGNTIYF	TGTGCCAGCAGCGTAGTTGGAGCCCCAACAACCTCTGGAAACACCATATATTTT
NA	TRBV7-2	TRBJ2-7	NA	CASSSGGRRYEQYF	TGTGCCAGCAGCTCCGGGGGGCGAAGATACGAGCAGTACTTC
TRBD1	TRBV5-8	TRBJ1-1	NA	CASSFHRGAYTEAFF	TGTGCCAGCAGCTTCCACAGGGGGGCTTACACTGAAGCTTTCTTT
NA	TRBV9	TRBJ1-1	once	CASSVGDTSTEAFF	TGTGCCAGCAGCGTAGGAGATACGTCCACTGAAGCTTTCTTT
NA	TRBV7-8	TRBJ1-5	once	CASSSRREAPQHF	TGTGCCAGCAGCTCGAGAAGAGAGGCACCCCAGCATTTT
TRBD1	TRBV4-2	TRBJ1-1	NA	CASSQEKTGGMKAFF	TGTGCCAGCAGCCAAGAGAAGACAGGGGGGATGAAAGCTTTCTTT
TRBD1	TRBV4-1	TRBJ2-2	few	CASSHSTGEPGELFF	TGCGCCAGCAGCCACTCGACAGGGGAACCCGGGGAGCTGTTTTTT
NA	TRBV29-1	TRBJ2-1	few	CSAAEGVNRNEQFF	TGCAGCGCCGCAGAGGGGGTAAATAGGAATGAGCAGTTCTTC
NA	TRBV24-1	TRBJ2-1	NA	CATRGSGEWYNEQFF	TGTGCCACCAGGGGGTCCGGGGAGTGGTACAATGAGCAGTTCTTC
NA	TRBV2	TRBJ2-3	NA	CASTPGEHTDTQYF	TGTGCCAGCACACCGGGGGAACACACAGATACGCAGTATTTT
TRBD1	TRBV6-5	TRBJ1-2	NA	CANFDRALYGYTF	TGTGCCAACTTTGACAGGGCCCTCTATGGCTACACCTTC
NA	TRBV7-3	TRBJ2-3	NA	CASSQGGLSTDTQYF	TGTGCCAGCAGCCAGGGGGGTTTAAGCACAGATACGCAGTATTTT
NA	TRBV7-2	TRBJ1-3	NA	CASSLASGSGNTIYF	TGTGCCAGCAGCTTAGCGTCGGGGTCCGGAAACACCATATATTTT
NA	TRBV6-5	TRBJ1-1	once	CASSYSGFQRDTEAFF	TGTGCCAGCAGTTACAGCGGTTTCCAGAGGGACACTGAAGCTTTCTTT
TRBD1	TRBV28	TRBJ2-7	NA	CASSLLGTGTYEQYF	TGTGCCAGCAGTTTATTAGGGACAGGGACCTACGAGCAGTACTTC
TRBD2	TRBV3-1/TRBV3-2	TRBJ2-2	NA	CASSQDGTSGRGELFF	TGTGCCAGCAGCCAAGATGGGACTAGCGGGAGGGGGGAGCTGTTTTTT
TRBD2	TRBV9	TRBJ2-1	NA	CASSVRTSGGLNEQFF	TGTGCCAGCAGCGTAAGGACTAGCGGAGGTCTTAATGAGCAGTTCTTC
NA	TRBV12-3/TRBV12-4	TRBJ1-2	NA	CASSLTGVYGYTF	TGTGCCAGCAGTTTAACAGGAGTCTATGGCTACACCTTC
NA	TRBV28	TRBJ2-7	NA	CASSLKGDYEQYF	TGTGCCAGCAGTTTAAAGGGGGACTACGAGCAGTACTTC